This TCR beta chain is drawn from a study of blood T cell repertoires in COVID-19. Assignment of participants to cohorts was predicated upon participant-reported clinical history. Two negative PCRs, clearance, or symptom resolution characterized the recovered Cohort 3 donors. The V segment lost 2 bases and the J segment 6 bases; nucleotides outside the gene matches: 5. The CDR3 extends over 14 amino acids. Germline CDR1 reads SGDLS; CDR2 reads YYNGEE. Original methodology: Counts of nucleated cells, estimated from reference gene primer amplification, were obtained. Here immunoSEQ multiplex PCR was the method, and the copy in TCRdb shows in-frame clones only, minus some. V, J and clone size were drawn from that table, and D and trimming were deduced from the DNA. The sample has 250,000 or so clones; roughly 88% are singletons.

The genes are TRBV9 and TRBJ1-2; 9 nucleotides match TRBD1. Sequencing input: PBMCs or T cells enriched from blood (not recorded which). This clonotype was sampled from a woman in her forties or fifties who had recovered from COVID-19. CDR3 bases: TGTGCCAGCAGCGTCGGACAGGGGACCCATGGCTACACCTTC. Its translation: CASSVGQGTHGYTF.